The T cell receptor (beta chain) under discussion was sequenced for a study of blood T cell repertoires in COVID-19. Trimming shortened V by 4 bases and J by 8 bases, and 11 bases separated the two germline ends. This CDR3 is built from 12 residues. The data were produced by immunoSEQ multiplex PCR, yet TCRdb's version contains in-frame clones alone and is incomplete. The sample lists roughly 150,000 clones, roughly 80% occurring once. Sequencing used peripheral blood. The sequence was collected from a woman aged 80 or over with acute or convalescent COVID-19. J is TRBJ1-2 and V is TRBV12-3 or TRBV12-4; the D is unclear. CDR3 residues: CASSWASGGYTF. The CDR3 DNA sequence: TGTGCCAGCAGTTGGGCTTCGGGGGGCTACACCTTC.